This paragraph reports one T cell receptor (beta chain). Its antigen is not identified. 5'RACE with constant-segment primers yielded barcoded, UMI-tagged TCR alpha and TCR beta cDNA libraries. TCRdb re-analysed the 5' RACE reads in MiXCR, keeping a single row per CDR3 protein. Here the sample spans around 310,000 distinct CDR3 sequences, roughly 19% being singletons. This specimen comes from a study of T-cell memory formation after mild COVID-19. Findings and limits, study-wide: Within pre-infection memory, some responding clones were found, suggesting cross-reactive memory joined. Contracting CD8+ clones were enriched in EMRA, CD4+ mainly in CM and EM.

CDR1 is SGHTA and CDR2 is FQGNSA in the germline V gene. This CDR3 region has 14 residues. J was trimmed by 2 bases and V by 7 bases; bases with no gene match: 2. The sample comprised PBMCs or a T cell subset sorted from them (not recorded which). The receptor was derived from a man aged 18 to 29 who had mild COVID-19 (a few samples of this study predate the infection). Cell type and time point are not known. The V and J genes are TRBV7-2 and TRBJ2-3; TRBD2 aligns across 11 bases. The CDR3 coding sequence is TGTGCCAGCAAGACTAGCGGGGTCACAGATACGCAGTATTTT. The encoded protein is CASKTSGVTDTQYF.